One sample yielded the 15 T cell receptor beta chains listed below, sequenced in a study of T cell changes during pregnancy in multiple sclerosis. Data came from immunoSEQ multiplex PCR; TCRdb stores just in-frame clones and leaves some out. Of roughly 85,000 clones in the sample, 90% to 95% are singletons; the top ten hold roughly 2.5%. The specimen was peripheral blood, collected in the first trimester of pregnancy. The receptors come from a female donor with multiple sclerosis, enrolled in a pregnancy study.

The gene calls are TRBV7-9 and TRBJ2-7; no clear D gene. This CDR3 is 13 amino acids long. Germline V gene lookup returns CDR1 SEHNR and CDR2 FQNEAQ (reference sequence). V was clipped by 1 base and J by 4 bases, with 8 bases between them. Written as DNA, the CDR3 is TGTGCCAGCAGCTTAGGCGAGTATTACGAGCAGTACTTC. As protein: CASSLGEYYEQYF.

J is TRBJ2-7 and V is TRBV30; 10 nucleotides align to TRBD2. The CDR3 loop spans 14 amino acids. CDR1 is GTSNPN and CDR2 is SVGIG in the germline V gene (reference sequence). V shed 3 bases, J shed 2 bases, and the junction held 4 bases outside the gene matches. CDR3 bases: TGTGCCTGGAGGGGGGGGACTAGCGCCTACGAGCAGTACTTC. As protein: CAWRGGTSAYEQYF. The complete variable domain, with remaining parts taken from reference TRBV30 and TRBJ2-7, reads SQTIHQWPATLVQPVGSPLSLECTVEGTSNPNLYWYRQAAGRGLQLLFYSVGIGQISSEVPQNLSASRPQDRQFILSSKKLLLSDSGFYLCAWRGGTSAYEQYFGPGTRLTVT.

The chain has TRBV28 and TRBJ1-2, with TRBD1 as a possible D gene (5 bases). The CDR3 extends over 14 amino acids. Looked up from germline, CDR1 is MDHEN and CDR2 is SYDVKM. Trimming pared 6 bases from V and 8 bases from J, leaving 19 bases between. The CDR3 coding sequence is TGTGCCAGCAGGGGACGGCCGGGGGGAGAAGGCTACACCTTC. It is translated as CASRGRPGGEGYTF.

V and J are TRBV7-3 and TRBJ2-1; D gene unclear. CDR1 is SGHTA and CDR2 is FQGTGA in the germline V gene. V was shortened by 0 bases and J by 5 bases, with 5 bases between the two germline ends. The CDR3 is made up of 13 amino acids. Here the CDR3 reads CASSLTLDNEQFF. The CDR3 nucleotides are TGTGCCAGCAGCTTAACACTTGACAATGAGCAGTTCTTC.

The chain links TRBV9 to TRBJ2-3; TRBD1 matches at 8 bases. With V trimmed by 0 bases and J by 7 bases, 19 bases remained unmatched. Germline V gene lookup returns CDR1 SGDLS and CDR2 YYNGEE. The length of the CDR3 is 19 residues. CDR3 DNA: TGTGCCAGCAGCGTAGTGGGGGGAATGGGGCAGGGGGCTATGAATACGCAGTATTTT. Residues: CASSVVGGMGQGAMNTQYF.

This clone has just one count. This chain links TRBV6-5 with TRBJ1-1; possibly TRBD1 for D (5 bases). There are 13 residues in the CDR3. Germline CDR1 and CDR2: MNHEY and SVGAGI. V lost 4 bases, J lost 1 base, and 7 bases lay in between. The CDR3 bases are TGTGCCAGCAGTTCCGGGGGGAACACTGAAGCTTTCTTT. Protein sequence: CASSSGGNTEAFF.

CDR3 nucleotides: TGTGCCAGCAGTGAAGAGGGGAGGGGAGGTGAAGCTTTCTTT. It specifies CASSEEGRGGEAFF. The J gene is TRBJ1-1, the V gene TRBV2, with D possibly matching TRBD1 (5 bases). Germline assignment: CDR1 SNHLY and CDR2 FYNNEI. V lost 1 base, J lost 7 bases, and 13 bases lay in between. This CDR3 is built from 14 residues.

This clone was recorded a few times. The chain joins TRBV19 to TRBJ1-1, with D possibly being TRBD1 (6 bases). Trimming shortened V by 6 bases and J by 0 bases, and 11 bases separated the two germline ends. This CDR3 has 14 amino acids. Germline V gives CDR1 LNHDA, CDR2 SQIVND (reference sequence). The CDR3 spells CASRDSVVNTEAFF. Written as DNA, the CDR3 is TGTGCCAGTAGGGACAGCGTCGTGAACACTGAAGCTTTCTTT.

The chain is built from TRBV5-5 and TRBJ1-1; 12 bases align to TRBD1. Trimming removed 3 bases from V and 5 bases from J; junction bases left unmatched: 5. Looked up from germline, CDR1 is SGHKS and CDR2 is YYEKEE (reference sequence). The CDR3 covers 15 residues. In DNA form, the CDR3 reads TGTGCCAGCAGCTCCTGGGGACAGGGGGCGACTGAAGCTTTCTTT. Amino acids: CASSSWGQGATEAFF.

J is TRBJ2-1 and V is TRBV19, with unresolved D. Germline V gene lookup returns CDR1 LNHDA and CDR2 SQIVND (reference sequence). V shed 2 bases and J shed 9 bases, with 14 bases lying between them. The length of the CDR3 is 14 residues. The CDR3 nucleotides are TGTGCCAGTAGTATAACGGGTCAGAGCAGTGAGCAGTTCTTC. This translates into CASSITGQSSEQFF.

Only one count was recorded for this clone. This chain links TRBV6-5 with TRBJ1-1; no clear D gene. V was clipped by 0 bases and J by 1 base, with 6 bases between them. This CDR3 region has 14 residues. CDR1 and CDR2 from the germline V gene are MNHEY and SVGAGI. Here the CDR3 DNA reads TGTGCCAGCAGTTACTCTGCGGGGAACACTGAAGCTTTCTTT. Amino acid sequence: CASSYSAGNTEAFF.

This clone was seen more than once but under ten times. This chain uses TRBV10-3 with TRBJ1-2; TRBD1 agrees at 7 bases. CDR3 length equals 13 residues. V was clipped by 7 bases and J by 4 bases; unmatched bases: 6. CDR1 is ENHRY and CDR2 is SYGVKD in the germline V gene. In DNA, the CDR3 is TGTGCCATCATGGAAGGGGACAGCTATGGCTACACCTTC. It specifies CAIMEGDSYGYTF.

V usage is TRBV9 and J usage is TRBJ1-5; 7 bases are a match to TRBD1. The CDR3 length is 14 residues. Germline V gives CDR1 SGDLS, CDR2 YYNGEE. V lost 5 bases to trimming and J lost 2 bases; unmatched junction nucleotides: 4. The DNA of the CDR3 is TGTGCCAGCAGTTCTGGACAGGGCAATCAGCCCCAGCATTTT. It yields the protein CASSSGQGNQPQHF.

This chain uses TRBV11-3 with TRBJ1-2, with 9 bases aligning to TRBD1. This CDR3 spans 17 amino acids. Germline assignment: CDR1 SGHNT and CDR2 YENEEA. Trimming cost V 5 bases and J 8 bases; bases outside gene matches: 18. As DNA, the CDR3 is TGTGCCAGCAGCGCGAACCAAATGACAGGGGGAACGGGAGGCTACACCTTC. This gives the protein CASSANQMTGGTGGYTF.

This chain links TRBV6-5 with TRBJ2-7; 9 positions match TRBD1. Germline V gene data show CDR1 as MNHEY and CDR2 as SVGAGI. V shed 6 bases and J 6 bases; nucleotides not matched to a gene: 9. This CDR3 is 14 amino acids long. Here the CDR3 reads CASRGTGSSSEQYF. The CDR3 DNA reads TGTGCCAGCAGAGGGACAGGGTCCTCGTCCGAGCAGTACTTC.